Listed here is a single T cell receptor beta chain. This sample was included in a study of blood T cell repertoires in COVID-19. Across the study: Acute-phase and convalescent COVID-19 samples originated in the United States, Italy and Spain. T cells, B-cell-depleted T cells, or PBMCs provided the cDNA or gDNA that served as material.

Original analysis: Amplification with reference gene primers provided the estimates of nucleated cell counts. Only in-frame clones appear in the TCRdb table, and some are missing; sequencing was by immunoSEQ multiplex PCR. V and J calls and clone size are copied from that table; D and trimming were computed from the DNA. In the table there are over 60,000 clones, roughly three quarters of which are singletons. V lost 1 base and J 1 base, leaving 10 bases between the germline ends. The CDR3 is 16 residues long. Germline lookup yields CDR1 SGHVS and CDR2 FQNEAQ. Sequenced: peripheral blood. This chain joins TRBV7-8 and TRBJ2-2; D is undetermined. The sequence was obtained from a human donor in a cohort sampled during active COVID-19. CDR3 coding DNA: TGTGCCAGCAGCTTAGGGAGAGGAATGAACACCGGGGAGCTGTTTTTT. Translated: CASSLGRGMNTGELFF.